Detailed here is one T cell receptor beta chain. Its antigen remains unidentified. Replicate sorted-subset PCRs were loaded with approximately 190 ng DNA, 30,000 or so T cell genomes. Using immunoSEQ multiplex PCR, the repertoire was profiled, and TCRdb retains in-frame clones only, with some absent. Among some 2,000,000 clones listed, 90% to 96% were seen once. This sample is part of a study of shared clonotypes between healthy human individuals. Study-wide results and limits: It was the non-shared clonotypes that had lower generation probabilities than clonotypes shared by all four donors.

The germline CDR1 and CDR2 sequences are SGDLS and YYNGEE. The CDR3 length is 14 residues. After removal of 3 bases from V and 5 bases from J, the junction contained 4 bases not matched to a gene. The receptor was derived from a man in his late teens or twenties in good health. The sample consisted of naive CD4+ T cells sorted from blood. Described subset: CD45RA+ positively selected. J is TRBJ2-7 and V is TRBV9; 11 bases are shared with TRBD1. In DNA form, the CDR3 reads TGTGCCAGCAGCGGGGGACAGGGGGTCGACGAGCAGTACTTC. Translating it yields CASSGGQGVDEQYF.